The present T cell receptor beta chain was sequenced within a study of PD-1 blockade in classical Hodgkin lymphoma. The study's findings and limits: No one has yet defined what causes the repertoire differences, which may be disease activity or prior therapy.

The V gene's germline CDR1 is MNHEY and CDR2 SMNVEV (reference sequence). With V trimmed by 5 bases and J by 5 bases, 6 bases remained unmatched. The CDR3 covers 15 residues. There was relapse after autologous stem cell transplantation in every patient, and there was variation in brentuximab vedotin exposure. As concerns this clone: Its antigen is not identified.

Data came from immunoSEQ multiplex PCR; TCRdb stores just in-frame clones and leaves some out. Of approximately 80,000 clones listed, approximately 91% were seen once; the top ten hold around 20%. V gene TRBV27 combines with J gene TRBJ1-4; 9 bases align to TRBD1. This receptor was taken from a human donor with classical Hodgkin lymphoma. The source was peripheral blood mononuclear cells (PBMCs), collected at baseline. CDR3 protein: CASSKTGGRNEKLFF. The CDR3 coding sequence is TGTGCCAGCAGTAAAACAGGGGGCAGAAATGAAAAACTGTTTTTT.